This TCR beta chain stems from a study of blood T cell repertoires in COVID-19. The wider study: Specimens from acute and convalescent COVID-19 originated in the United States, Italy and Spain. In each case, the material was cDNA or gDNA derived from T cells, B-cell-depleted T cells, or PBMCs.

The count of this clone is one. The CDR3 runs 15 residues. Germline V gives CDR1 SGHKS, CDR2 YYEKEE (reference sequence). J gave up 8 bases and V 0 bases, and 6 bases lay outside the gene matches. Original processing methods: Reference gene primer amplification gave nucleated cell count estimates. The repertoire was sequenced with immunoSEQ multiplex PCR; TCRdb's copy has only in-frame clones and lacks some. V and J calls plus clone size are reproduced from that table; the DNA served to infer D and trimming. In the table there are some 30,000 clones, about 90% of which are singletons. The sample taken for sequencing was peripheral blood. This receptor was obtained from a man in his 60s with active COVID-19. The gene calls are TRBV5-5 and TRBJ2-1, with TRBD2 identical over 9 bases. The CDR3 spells CASSLALAGYDEQFF. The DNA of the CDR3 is TGTGCCAGCAGCTTGGCCCTAGCGGGGTATGATGAGCAGTTCTTC.